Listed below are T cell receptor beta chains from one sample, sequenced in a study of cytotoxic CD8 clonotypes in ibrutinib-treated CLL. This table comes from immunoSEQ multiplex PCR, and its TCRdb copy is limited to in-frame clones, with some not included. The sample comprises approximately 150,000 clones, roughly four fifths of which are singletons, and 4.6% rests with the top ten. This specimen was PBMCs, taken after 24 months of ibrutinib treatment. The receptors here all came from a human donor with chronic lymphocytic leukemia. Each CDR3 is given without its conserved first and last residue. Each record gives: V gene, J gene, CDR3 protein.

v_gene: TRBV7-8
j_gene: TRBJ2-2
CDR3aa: ASSLAVPTGELF

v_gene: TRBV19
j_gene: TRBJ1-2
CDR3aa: ASSKQGQYGYT

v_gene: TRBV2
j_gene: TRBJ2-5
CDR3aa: ASSEASGQGDQETQY

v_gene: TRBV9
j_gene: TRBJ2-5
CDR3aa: ASSVTSGGVQETQY

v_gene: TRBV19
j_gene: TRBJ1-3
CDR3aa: ASSILQGSGNTIY

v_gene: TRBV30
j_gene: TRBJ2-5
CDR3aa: AWIRSETQY

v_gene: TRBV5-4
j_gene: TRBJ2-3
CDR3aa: ASSPGLTPDTQY

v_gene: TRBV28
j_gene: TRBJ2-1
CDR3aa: ASSLNSGGIGDNEQF

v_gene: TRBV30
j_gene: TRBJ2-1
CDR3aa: ENPTSGRAYEQF

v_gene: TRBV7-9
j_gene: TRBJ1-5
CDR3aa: ASTPGTGGLGNQPQH

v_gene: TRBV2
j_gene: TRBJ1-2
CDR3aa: ASLEGTLYGYT

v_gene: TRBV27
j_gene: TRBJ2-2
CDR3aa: ASSWGHGEGGELF

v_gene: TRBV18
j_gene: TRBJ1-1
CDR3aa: ASSPIPQGGDTEAF

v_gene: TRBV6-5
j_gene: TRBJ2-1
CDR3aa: ASSYRLGGYEQF

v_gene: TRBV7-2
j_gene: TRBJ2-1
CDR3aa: ASSHGLAGPANEQF

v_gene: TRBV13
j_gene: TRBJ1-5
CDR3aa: ASSLGQTINQPQH

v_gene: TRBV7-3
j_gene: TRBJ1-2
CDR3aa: ASSSRDRRLYGYT

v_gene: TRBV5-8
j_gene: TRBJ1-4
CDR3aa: ASSFQAVRTNEKLF

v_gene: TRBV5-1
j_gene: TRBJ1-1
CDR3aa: ASSLGQGEAF

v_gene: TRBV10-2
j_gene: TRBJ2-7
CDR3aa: ASSETPLEGVAYEQY

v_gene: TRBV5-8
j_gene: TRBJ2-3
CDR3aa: ASSFYLTSGGTDTQY

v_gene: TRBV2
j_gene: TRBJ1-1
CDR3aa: ASWTGAKAF

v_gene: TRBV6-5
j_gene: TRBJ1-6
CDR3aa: ASSYLLGSYNSPLH

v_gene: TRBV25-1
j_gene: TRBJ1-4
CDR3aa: ASSAPSGHTSTNEKLF

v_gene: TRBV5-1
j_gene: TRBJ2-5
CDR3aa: ASSLSMRETQY

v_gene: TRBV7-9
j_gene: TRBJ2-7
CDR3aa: ASSSFRDRSYEQY

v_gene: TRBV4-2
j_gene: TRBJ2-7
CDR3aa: ASSQEVGGDSYEQY

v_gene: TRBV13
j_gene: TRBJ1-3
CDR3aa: ASSLGGKSSPLSGNTIY

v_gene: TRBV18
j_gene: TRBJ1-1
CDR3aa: ASSTTLTEAF

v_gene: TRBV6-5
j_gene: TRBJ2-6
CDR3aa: ASSYSLASGANVLT

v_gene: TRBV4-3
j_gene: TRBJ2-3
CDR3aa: ASSRAVAMRSTDTQY